Described below is a single TCR beta chain sequence and its context. The table came from immunoSEQ multiplex PCR; TCRdb's copy has only in-frame clones and leaves some out. The top ten hold over 2% of the sample, which has 68,000 or so clones, approximately 81% seen once. The sample comes from a study of OX40 agonist ivuxolimab in advanced cancers. The CDR3 sequence is 15 residues long. The ends were cut back, 4 bases at V and 8 bases at J, with 15 bases in the middle. From germline, CDR1 is MNHNY and CDR2 SVGAGI (reference sequence). Specimen: CD4+ or CD8+ T cells sorted from blood, collected in a trial of the OX40 agonist ivuxolimab. This rearrangement joins TRBV6-6 to TRBJ1-6; D is unclear. This receptor was obtained from an adult with an advanced solid tumor such as melanoma, head and neck, liver or kidney cancer. The DNA for the CDR3 is TGTGCCAGCAGTTTCTACTTACAAACCTATTCACCCCTCCACTTT. Its protein product is CASSFYLQTYSPLHF.